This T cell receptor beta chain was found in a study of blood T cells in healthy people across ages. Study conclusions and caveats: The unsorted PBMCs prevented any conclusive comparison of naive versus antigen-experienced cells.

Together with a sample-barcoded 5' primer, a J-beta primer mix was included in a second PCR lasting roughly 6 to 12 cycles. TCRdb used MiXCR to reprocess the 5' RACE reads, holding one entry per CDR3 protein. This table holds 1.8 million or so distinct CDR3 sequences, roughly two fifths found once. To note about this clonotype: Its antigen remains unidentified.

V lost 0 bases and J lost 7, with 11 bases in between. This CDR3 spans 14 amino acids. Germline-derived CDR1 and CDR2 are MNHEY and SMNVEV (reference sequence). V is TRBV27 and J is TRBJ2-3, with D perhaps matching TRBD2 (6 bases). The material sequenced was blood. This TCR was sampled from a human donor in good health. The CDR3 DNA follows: TGTGCCAGCAGTTTATCTCCGGGGGTATATACGCAGTATTTT. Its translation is CASSLSPGVYTQYF.